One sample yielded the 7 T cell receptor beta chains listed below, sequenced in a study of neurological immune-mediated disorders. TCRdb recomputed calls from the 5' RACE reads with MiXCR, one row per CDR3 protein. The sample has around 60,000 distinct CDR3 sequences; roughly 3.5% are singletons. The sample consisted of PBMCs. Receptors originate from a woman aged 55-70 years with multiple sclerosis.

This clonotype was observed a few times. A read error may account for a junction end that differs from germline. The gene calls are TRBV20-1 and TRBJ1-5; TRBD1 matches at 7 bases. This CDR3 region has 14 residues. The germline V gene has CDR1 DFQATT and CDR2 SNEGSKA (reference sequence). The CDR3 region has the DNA TGCAGTGCTCGTACAGGGGTGAGCAATAAGACCCAGAATTTT. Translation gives CSARTGVSNKTQNF.

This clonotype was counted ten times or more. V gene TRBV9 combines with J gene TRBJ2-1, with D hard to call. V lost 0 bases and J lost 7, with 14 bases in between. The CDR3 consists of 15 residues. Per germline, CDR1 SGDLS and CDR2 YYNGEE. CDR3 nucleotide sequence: TGTGCCAGCAGCGTAGCTACTGCTTTAAGTAATGAGCAGTTCTTC. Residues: CASSVATALSNEQFF.

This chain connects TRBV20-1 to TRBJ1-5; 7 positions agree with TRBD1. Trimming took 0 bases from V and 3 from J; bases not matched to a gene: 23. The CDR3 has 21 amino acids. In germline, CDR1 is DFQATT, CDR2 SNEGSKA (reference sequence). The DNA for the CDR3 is TGCAGTGCTAGAGATGAATTGGGACAGCTTGAGAGGTGGTCGTTCAATCAGCCCCAGCATTTT. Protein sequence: CSARDELGQLERWSFNQPQHF.

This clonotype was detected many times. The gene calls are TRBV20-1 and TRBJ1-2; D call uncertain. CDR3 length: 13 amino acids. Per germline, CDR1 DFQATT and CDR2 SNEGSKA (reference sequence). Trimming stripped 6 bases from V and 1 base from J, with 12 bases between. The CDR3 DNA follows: TGCAGTGCCGTAGTGACGGTTAACTATGGCTACACCTTC. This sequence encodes CSAVVTVNYGYTF.

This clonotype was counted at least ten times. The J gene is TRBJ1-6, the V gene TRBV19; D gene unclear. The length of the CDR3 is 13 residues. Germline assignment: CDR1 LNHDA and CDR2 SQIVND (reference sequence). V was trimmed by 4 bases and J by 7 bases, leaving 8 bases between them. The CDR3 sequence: CASSKGLNSPLHF. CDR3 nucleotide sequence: TGTGCCAGTAGTAAAGGACTCAATTCACCCCTCCACTTT.

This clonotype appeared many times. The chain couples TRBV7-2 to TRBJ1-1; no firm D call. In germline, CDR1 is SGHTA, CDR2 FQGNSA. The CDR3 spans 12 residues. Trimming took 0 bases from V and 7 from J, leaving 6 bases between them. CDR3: CASSLAGYEAFF. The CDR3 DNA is TGTGCCAGCAGCTTAGCGGGGTATGAAGCTTTCTTT.

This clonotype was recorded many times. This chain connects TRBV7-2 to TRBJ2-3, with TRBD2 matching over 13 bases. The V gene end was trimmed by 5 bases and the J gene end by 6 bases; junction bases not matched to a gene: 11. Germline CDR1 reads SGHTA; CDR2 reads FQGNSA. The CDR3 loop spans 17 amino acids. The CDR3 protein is CASSRAITSGGGDTQYF. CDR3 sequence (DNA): TGTGCCAGCAGCCGGGCAATAACTAGCGGGGGGGGCGATACGCAGTATTTT.